The rows below give T cell receptor beta chains drawn from one sample of a study of cytomegalovirus exposure and HLA in healthy donors. The data were produced by immunoSEQ multiplex PCR, yet TCRdb's version contains in-frame clones alone and is incomplete. The repertoire holds 150,000 or so clones, with roughly 84% as singletons. Sequencing was done on a sample of PBMCs. The receptors derive from a man aged 25-45 years in good health and CMV-seropositive. Each CDR3 is given with its conserved first and last residue. D genes are given only for firm matches.

cdr3_length j_call d_call v_call cdr3_nt cdr3_aa
16 TRBJ2-5 TRBD1 TRBV7-6 TGTGCCAGCAGCCCCCAAATAGGGACAGCACAAGAGACCCAGTACTTC CASSPQIGTAQETQYF
17 TRBJ1-2 TRBD1 TRBV6-1 TGTGCCAGCAGTGAACGGACAGGGGTGCCAGCTAACTATGGCTACACCTTC CASSERTGVPANYGYTF
20 TRBJ2-2 TRBD2 TRBV9 TGTGCCAGCAGCGCCGGGGGGACTAGCGACTGGGGGCGAAACACCGGGGAGCTGTTTTTT CASSAGGTSDWGRNTGELFF
13 TRBJ1-5 . TRBV29-1 TGCAGCGCCCTAAAGGGGCCCAATCAGCCCCAGCATTTT CSALKGPNQPQHF
15 TRBJ2-3 TRBD2 TRBV28 TGTGCCAGCAGTCGTCTGACTAGCGGGAGAGACACGCAGTATTTT CASSRLTSGRDTQYF
14 TRBJ2-1 TRBD1 TRBV28 TGTGCCAGCGACACCGGGACAGGGGGCAATGAGCAGTTCTTC CASDTGTGGNEQFF
17 TRBJ2-7 TRBD2 TRBV5-1 TGCGCCAGCAGCGTCGATCTAGCGGGAGGGTACTCCTACGAGCAGTACTTC CASSVDLAGGYSYEQYF
15 TRBJ2-3 TRBD1 TRBV19 TGTGCCAGTACTCCTAGGACAGGCCACACAGATACGCAGTATTTT CASTPRTGHTDTQYF
16 TRBJ2-6 . TRBV30 TGTGCCTGGAGTCCCACAGGAGGGTCTGGGGCCAACGTCCTGACTTTC CAWSPTGGSGANVLTF
16 TRBJ2-7 TRBD2 TRBV28 TGTGCCAGCAGTCTGGGACTAGCGGTGAGCTCCTACGAGCAGTACTTC CASSLGLAVSSYEQYF
14 TRBJ2-1 TRBD2 TRBV18 TGTGCCAGCTCAGAGGGACTAGCCTCGGGTGAGCAGTTCTTC CASSEGLASGEQFF
14 TRBJ2-7 . TRBV5-1 TGCGCCAGCAGCTTGGTGGCGGGACCCTACGAGCAGTACTTC CASSLVAGPYEQYF
14 TRBJ2-5 . TRBV28 TGTGCCAGCAGCATGTCTGGGGGCGTGGAGACCCAGTACTTC CASSMSGGVETQYF